This T cell receptor beta chain emerged from a study of blood T cell repertoires in COVID-19. Study context: Acute-phase and convalescent COVID-19 samples originated in the United States, Italy and Spain. The analysed material was cDNA or gDNA that came from T cells, B-cell-depleted T cells, or PBMCs.

Per the original methods: Reference gene primers were amplified, and this amplification served to estimate nucleated cell counts. The method was immunoSEQ multiplex PCR; TCRdb's version includes in-frame clones alone and lacks a portion of them. From that table come the V and J calls and clone size; the DNA was used to work out D and trimming. There are about 120,000 clones in the sample; around 86% occur only once, and roughly 4.7% lies in the top ten. CDR1 is SEHNR, CDR2 FQNEAQ, per germline (reference sequence). V lost 0 bases and J lost 7, with 10 bases in between. The CDR3 is made up of 13 amino acids.

Specimen: peripheral blood. This clonotype originated in a middle-aged man with acute or convalescent COVID-19. V is TRBV7-9 and J is TRBJ2-7; maybe TRBD2 (7 bases). The CDR3, as DNA: TGTGCCAGCAGCTTAGCGGGGGGGCAGGAGCAGTACTTC. Its translation is CASSLAGGQEQYF.